This T cell receptor (beta chain) was captured by sequencing in a study of blood T cell repertoires in COVID-19. Study details: Both acute and convalescent COVID-19 samples were obtained from the United States, Italy and Spain. T cells, B-cell-depleted T cells, or PBMCs supplied cDNA or gDNA.

The V and J ends lost 3 bases and 4 bases respectively, with 19 bases between them. CDR3 size: 16 residues. In germline, CDR1 is SGDLS, CDR2 YYNGEE. In the source study's methods: Researchers report that nucleated cell counts were estimated from reference gene primer amplification. Assay: immunoSEQ multiplex PCR; the TCRdb copy retains only in-frame clones and omits some. That table is the source of V, J and clone size, and D and trimming were worked out from the DNA. Among 150,000 to 200,000 clones listed, 80% to 90% were seen once. The TCR originated in a man between 35 and 55 years old who had recovered from COVID-19. Sequencing was performed on peripheral blood. This rearrangement joins TRBV9 to TRBJ1-2; tentative D call: TRBD1 (6 bases). The CDR3 protein is CASSAESNRVPYGYTF. In DNA form, the CDR3 reads TGTGCCAGCAGCGCAGAGAGTAACAGGGTCCCCTATGGCTACACCTTC.